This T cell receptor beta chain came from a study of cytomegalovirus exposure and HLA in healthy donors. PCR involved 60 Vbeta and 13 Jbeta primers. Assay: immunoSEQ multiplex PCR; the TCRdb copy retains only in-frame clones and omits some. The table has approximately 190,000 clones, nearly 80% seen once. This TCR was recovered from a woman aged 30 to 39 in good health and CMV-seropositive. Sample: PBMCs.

CDR3 DNA sequence: TGTGCCAGCTCGACAGGGGTTAGCAATCAGCCCCAGCATTTT. It codes for CASSTGVSNQPQHF. V and J are TRBV27 and TRBJ1-5; TRBD1 aligns across 8 bases. J lost 0 bases, V lost 8 bases, and 3 bases had no gene match. Germline assignment: CDR1 MNHEY and CDR2 SMNVEV (reference sequence). The CDR3 runs to 14 residues.